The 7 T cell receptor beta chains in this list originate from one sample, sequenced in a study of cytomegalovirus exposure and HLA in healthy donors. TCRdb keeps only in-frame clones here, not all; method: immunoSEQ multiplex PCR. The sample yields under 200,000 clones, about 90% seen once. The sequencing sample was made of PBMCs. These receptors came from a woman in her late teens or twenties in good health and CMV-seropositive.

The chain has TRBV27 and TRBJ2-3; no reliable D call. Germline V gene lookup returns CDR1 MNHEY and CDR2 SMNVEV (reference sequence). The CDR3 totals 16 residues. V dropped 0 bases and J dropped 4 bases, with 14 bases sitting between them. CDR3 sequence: CASSLSALQVPDTQYF. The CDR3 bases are TGTGCCAGCAGTTTATCAGCATTGCAGGTCCCAGATACGCAGTATTTT.

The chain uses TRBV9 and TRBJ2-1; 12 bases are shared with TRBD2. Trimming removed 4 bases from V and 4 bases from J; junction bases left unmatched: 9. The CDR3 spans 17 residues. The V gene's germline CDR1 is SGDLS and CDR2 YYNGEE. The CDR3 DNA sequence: TGTGCCAGCAGCCCCCGGACTAGCGGGACCCTATACAATGAGCAGTTCTTC. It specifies CASSPRTSGTLYNEQFF. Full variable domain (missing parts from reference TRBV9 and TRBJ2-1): DSGVTQTPKHLITATGQRVTLRCSPRSGDLSVYWYQQSLDQGLQFLIQYYNGEERAKGNILERFSAQQFPDLHSELNLSSLELGDSALYFCASSPRTSGTLYNEQFFGPGTRLTVL.

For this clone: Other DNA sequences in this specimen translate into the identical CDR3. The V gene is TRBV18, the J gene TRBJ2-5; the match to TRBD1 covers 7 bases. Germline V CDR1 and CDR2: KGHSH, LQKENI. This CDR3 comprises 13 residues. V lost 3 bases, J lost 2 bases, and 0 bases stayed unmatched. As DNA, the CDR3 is TGTGCCAGCTCACCGGGACAGCAAGAGACCCAGTACTTC. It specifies CASSPGQQETQYF. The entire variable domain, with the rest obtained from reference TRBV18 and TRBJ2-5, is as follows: NAGVMQNPRHLVRRRGQEARLRCSPMKGHSHVYWYRQLPEEGLKFMVYLQKENIIDESGMPKERFSAEFPKEGPSILRIQQVVRGDSAAYFCASSPGQQETQYFGPGTRLLVL.

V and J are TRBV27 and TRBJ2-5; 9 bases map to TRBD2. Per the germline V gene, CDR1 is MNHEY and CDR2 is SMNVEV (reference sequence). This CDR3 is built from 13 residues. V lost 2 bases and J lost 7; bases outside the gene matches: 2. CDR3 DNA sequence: TGTGCCAGCAGTTTAGCGGGAGGGGGGACCCAGTACTTC. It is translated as CASSLAGGGTQYF.

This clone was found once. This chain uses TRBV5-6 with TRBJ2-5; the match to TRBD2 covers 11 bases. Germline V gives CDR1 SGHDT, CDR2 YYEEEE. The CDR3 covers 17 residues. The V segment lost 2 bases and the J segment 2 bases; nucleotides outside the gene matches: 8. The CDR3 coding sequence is TGTGCCAGCAGCTTCGGGGGACTAGCGGTTACACAAGAGACCCAGTACTTC. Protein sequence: CASSFGGLAVTQETQYF.

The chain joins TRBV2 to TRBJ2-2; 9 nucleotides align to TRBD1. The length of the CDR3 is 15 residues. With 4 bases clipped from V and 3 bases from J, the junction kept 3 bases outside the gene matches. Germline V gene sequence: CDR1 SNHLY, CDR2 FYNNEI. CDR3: CASSGGDRDTGELFF. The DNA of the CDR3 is TGTGCCAGCAGTGGAGGGGACAGGGACACCGGGGAGCTGTTTTTT.

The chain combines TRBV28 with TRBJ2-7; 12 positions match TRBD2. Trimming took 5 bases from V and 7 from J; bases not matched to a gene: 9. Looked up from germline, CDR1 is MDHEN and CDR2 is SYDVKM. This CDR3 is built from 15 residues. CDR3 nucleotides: TGTGCCAGCAGTCTCAGGACTAGCGGGACCGGAGAGCAGTACTTC. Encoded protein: CASSLRTSGTGEQYF.